The clone carrying this T cell receptor (beta chain) was counted at least ten times. The antigen remains unidentified. Via MiXCR, TCRdb re-called the RT-PCR reads, giving one row per CDR3 protein. In the table there are about 520,000 distinct CDR3 sequences, approximately 11% of which are singletons. The data belong to a study of response to subunit inactivated influenza vaccine. General study results and limits: That few new T cells are recruited by each seasonal influenza vaccination was the authors' suggestion.

V lost 1 base and J 0 bases, leaving 7 bases between the germline ends. This CDR3 spans 15 amino acids. V usage is TRBV12-3 or TRBV12-4 and J usage is TRBJ2-1, with D uncertain. The clonotype comes from a man in his fifties or sixties who received an inactivated influenza vaccine. The material sequenced was PBMCs from blood, taken 45 days after vaccination. As DNA, the CDR3 is TGTGCCAGCAGTTTAGAGGCCTCCTCCTACAATGAGCAGTTCTTC. Its translation: CASSLEASSYNEQFF.